This T cell receptor beta chain was recorded in a study of cytomegalovirus exposure and HLA in healthy donors (dated by TCRdb to 2015 to 2018). Context from the whole study: An earlier analysis of approximately 640 of the donors reported 250 to 350 Gb of sequence data and some 120 million unique TCR beta sequences from 190 million or so T cells. An early release that covered approximately 600 HLA-typed donors contained around 300 gigabases of sequencing data and approximately 85 million unique TCR sequences. The genetic ancestry cluster associated with self-reported Caucasian donors included about 81% of the 398 genotyped donors. The study aimed to test whether cataloging public T cell receptors could reveal signatures of past pathogen exposure. The study profiled the T cell repertoires of approximately 700 subjects by immunosequencing and related them to cytomegalovirus serostatus. Along with the approximately 700-subject first cohort, a separate validation cohort of over 90 different subjects was used. To predict cytomegalovirus infection status, the study brought together high-throughput TCR immunosequencing, statistical association of individual TCRs with disease status, and machine learning. In a later analysis, previously published TCR beta repertoires from 550 to 750 donors were re-analyzed and high-resolution HLA genotyping was added so that TCR occurrence patterns could be studied. In the later analysis, no new phenotypic data were used to find candidate immune exposures; instead, reliance was placed on TCR beta sequences and their occurrence across donors. An earlier analysis of a few hundred of the donors applied high-throughput TCR beta sequencing to assess whether each TCR beta V gene segment acted as functional or pseudogenic. Donor age, sex, ethnicity and CMV serostatus were compiled alongside the repertoire data. Genome-wide SNP genotypes for about 55% of the 666 donors were used in a later genetic analysis, which treated that subset as a discovery cohort. All discovery cohort repertoires had been generated on a single sequencing platform. Class I and class II HLA loci were covered by the typing at four-digit resolution. The number of donors typed differed by locus, with 629-630 for A, B, C, DRB1 and DQB1, more than 500 for DQA1, 600 to 610 for DPA1, and approximately 470 for DPB1. Because of strong linkage in the cohort, five DR-DQ haplotypes were treated as single units for association and clustering. On average, around 200,000 unique TCR beta nucleotide sequences were sequenced per donor among 398 genotyped donors of the cohort, with approximately 18% of those sequences being non-productive.

The germline V gene encodes CDR1 SGHVS and CDR2 FNYEAQ. Deletion took 0 bases off V and 3 bases off J, with a span of 17 bases between the germline ends. The CDR3 sequence holds 18 residues, the cysteine and phenylalanine included. The read is trimmed to its CDR3 DNA, 54 bases read in frame from base 1. The cohort was made up of about 610 healthy bone marrow donors. At the time of sampling, every cohort member was nominally healthy, though immune exposures that went unrecorded were likely present. The donor tested CMV seronegative, placing the donor among the roughly 350 seronegative members of the cohort. A peripheral blood sample was collected from each donor, and TCR beta sequencing was performed on peripheral blood mononuclear cells. The Qiagen DNeasy Blood Extraction Kit was used to extract genomic DNA from the blood cell samples. Worth noting for this clone: There is no known antigen for this receptor. The record has no base qualities; no much larger clone is one base away.

General conclusions and limits of the study: Specific HLA alleles were associated with 15,000 to 20,000 TCR beta sequences at a false discovery rate of 0.05 in a later analysis. Most CMV-associated TCR beta chains appeared to be HLA-restricted in a later analysis, and the HLA associations seemed to be driven largely by CMV exposure. A further reported finding was that TCR beta sequences accurately predicted the HLA-A and HLA-B alleles for most subjects in the first cohort. A group of highly shared sequence variants was considered likely to be a technical artifact of the sequencing pipeline. Linkage disequilibrium might explain the correlated functional status among segregating V segments, but an unknown experimental factor could not be excluded. Sequencing depth was assumed to be roughly uniform across donors in the presence/absence analyses, though that assumption may not hold. Most TCR sequences were seen in very few donors, while some public TCRs were found in many individuals. Because counts were too low, seventeen rarely observed V segments, including chromosome 9 orphons, were left out of the earlier analysis of approximately 580 of the donors. In a later genetic analysis, fewer N-insertions in productive TCRs were reported among donors in an Asian-associated ancestry cluster than the roughly 640-donor mean. In a later genetic analysis, a missense DCLRE1C variant was associated with V-gene and J-gene trimming of TCR beta chains, and the association was replicated in an independent cohort. A later analysis found that HLA-associated TCR beta chains were more clonally expanded and had lower generation probabilities than equally common non-associated chains. Several of the top co-occurrence clusters appeared to be linked to parvovirus B19, influenza, CMV and Epstein-Barr virus, according to a later analysis. The classifier was reported to diagnose cytomegalovirus status with high specificity and sensitivity in both the original cohort and the validation cohort. Three of the identified cytomegalovirus-associated TCR beta chains were confirmed in vitro to be specific for cytomegalovirus antigens. A total of 150 to 200 TCR beta chains were listed by the study as associated with cytomegalovirus. Some IMGT-functional V segments, including TRBV6-2 and TRBV6-3, could not be distinguished by the 87-base-pair reads and were therefore excluded. When HLA alleles, especially DR and DQ, strongly co-occurred, attributing TCR associations to individual alleles was difficult. A later analysis found that TCR association rates varied across HLA loci, with DRB1 alleles showing the most associated TCRs and HLA-C alleles the fewest. The cohort was sequenced for TCR beta chains only, and without alpha or paired-chain data the features that could be detected were limited. An earlier analysis of several hundred of the donors showed that most TCR beta V segments appeared in productive rearrangements either about 90% or about 30% of the time, which broadly matched IMGT annotations. Because some donors lacked HLA typing at each locus, the association tests relied only on the typed subset. For the cohort, immune exposure information was limited to CMV serostatus. According to the authors, the approach could potentially be generalized to other disease states and immunological phenotypes.

Library method: the immunoSEQ multiplex PCR assay. A mixture of 60 forward primers for TCR Vbeta segments and 13 reverse primers for TCR Jbeta segments was used in the multiplex PCR. The CDR3 region of rearranged TCR beta genes was amplified from genomic DNA with a multiplex PCR assay. The amplified TCR beta libraries were sequenced on the Illumina HiSeq System as 87-base-pair reads. Processing in the source paper ran as follows. A later analysis counted some 74 million unique TCR beta chains across the 666 repertoires, and around 9.9 million of these chains were shared by at least two donors. A nearest-neighbor algorithm error-corrected the raw reads and collapsed the reads into unique sequences, merging closely related sequences to remove PCR and sequencing errors. Alignment of CDR3 sequences to IMGT reference sequences was used to assign V, D and J gene segments. For a sequence to be retained, a match of at least six nucleotides to both a V gene segment and a J gene segment was required. Rearrangements were classified as productive when the CDR3 lacked stop codons and remained in frame with V and J, and all other rearrangements were classified as non-productive. CDR3 was defined according to IMGT convention as the region running from the second conserved V-encoded cysteine to the conserved J-encoded phenylalanine. In an earlier analysis of just under 600 of the donors, sequences lacking an unambiguous match to a single V gene segment were excluded. An earlier analysis of a few hundred of the donors classified V segments as functional when productive rearrangements were above 56.7% and as segregating when the standard deviation between donors was above 5%. A statistical classification framework was developed to diagnose cytomegalovirus status using the catalog of TCR beta chain sequences. In a later analysis, TCR nucleotide sequences were compared against IMGT/GENE-DB human TR gene sequences so that V and J genes could be assigned. The TCRdist pipeline was used in a later analysis to assign CDR3 sequences and most-parsimonious VDJ recombination scenarios. A later analysis defined each TCR beta chain by its CDR3 amino acid sequence plus V-gene family, and excluded reads lacking a unique V-gene family. In a later analysis, 500 to 700 highly shared, low-generation-probability nucleotide sequences were removed to address suspected cross-contamination and a sequencing artifact. For each public chain, a later analysis derived a clonal expansion index from normalized ranks of inferred template counts within each repertoire. A later analysis computed generation probabilities with a VDJ recombination model fitted to out-of-frame rearrangements, and checked the results against IGoR. In a later analysis, TCR-TCR, TCR-HLA and TCR-CMV co-occurrence was scored with hypergeometric tests, and a repertoire-size bias correction was applied to TCR pairs. A later analysis estimated false discovery rates by permuting HLA or CMV assignments 20 times. In a later analysis, co-occurring TCRs were grouped using DBSCAN, and TCRdist sequence similarity was added for clustering within HLA-allele-positive subsets. For co-occurrence clustering, repertoires with fewer than 30,000 or more than 120,000 public chains were excluded, along with roughly five repertoires with anomalous nucleotide sharing. Held by TCRdb, this immuneACCESS table contains in-frame sequences only and omits some clones. Under half of the omission traces to an unresolved V gene where checked; the cause of the rest is unknown. V, J and clone size derive from that table, while D and trimming were established from the DNA sequence. The sample contains fewer than 250,000 clones, roughly 85% of them found a single time. Under 2% of the sample is held by the ten biggest clonotypes.

This clonotype was obtained from a man aged 18 to 35 in good health and CMV-seronegative. The receptor chain draws on TRBV7-6 and TRBJ2-2; the D gene is perhaps TRBD2, from 5 matching bases. Sequenced material: PBMCs. The DNA is as follows: TGTGCCAGCAGCTTAGCGTCCGGACGGGGAGACGACACCGGGGAGCTGTTTTTT. Its coded protein is CASSLASGRGDDTGELFF.